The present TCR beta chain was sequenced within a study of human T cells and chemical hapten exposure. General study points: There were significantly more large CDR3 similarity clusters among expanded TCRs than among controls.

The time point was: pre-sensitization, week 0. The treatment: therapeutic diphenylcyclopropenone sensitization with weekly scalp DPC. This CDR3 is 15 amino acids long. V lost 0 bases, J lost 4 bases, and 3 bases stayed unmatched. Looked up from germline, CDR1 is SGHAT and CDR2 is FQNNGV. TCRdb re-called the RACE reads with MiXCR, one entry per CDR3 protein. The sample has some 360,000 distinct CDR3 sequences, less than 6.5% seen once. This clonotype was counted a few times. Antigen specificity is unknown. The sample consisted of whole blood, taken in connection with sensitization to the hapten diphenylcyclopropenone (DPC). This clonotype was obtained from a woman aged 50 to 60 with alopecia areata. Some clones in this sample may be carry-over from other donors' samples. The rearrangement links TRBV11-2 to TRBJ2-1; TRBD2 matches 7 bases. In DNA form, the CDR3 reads TGTGCCAGCAGCTTAGAAGCGGGGCATTACAATGAGCAGTTCTTC. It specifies CASSLEAGHYNEQFF.